This entry lists 14 T cell receptor beta chains sequenced from one sample in a study of control samples from healthy donors and cancer patients. Repertoires were generated with immunoSEQ multiplex PCR, while TCRdb's copy carries only in-frame clones and drops some. The sample shows 90,000 to 100,000 clones, roughly 90% of them seen only once. Sequences were obtained from blood. These TCRs come from a woman in her 70s in good health.

The V call is TRBV6-6, the J call TRBJ1-1; TRBD1 might be the D (5 bases). Germline V gives CDR1 MNHNY, CDR2 SVGAGI (reference sequence). The CDR3 is made up of 16 amino acids. V was shortened by 2 bases and J by 4 bases, with 17 bases between the two germline ends. CDR3: CASSYGQGGVGTEAFF. The CDR3 DNA sequence: TGTGCCAGCAGTTACGGGCAGGGAGGAGTTGGCACTGAAGCTTTCTTT.

This clone was detected a few times. This chain uses TRBV19 with TRBJ1-2; perhaps TRBD1 as D (6 bases). CDR1 and CDR2 (germline): LNHDA, SQIVND (reference sequence). CDR3 length: 14 residues. Trimming left V 8 bases short and J 8 bases short, with 21 bases between. The CDR3 DNA reads as TGTGCCAGTTACACACCTGGACAGCTTGGCGGCTACACCTTC. As protein: CASYTPGQLGGYTF.

The chain has TRBV3-1 (or the pseudogene TRBV3-2) and TRBJ1-3, with D uncertain. Per germline, CDR1 LGHDT and CDR2 YNNKEL (reference sequence). Trimming cost V 0 bases and J 0 bases, with 9 bases left between them. The CDR3 covers 16 residues. CDR3 nucleotide sequence: TGTGCCAGCAGCCAAGATTTCAGTCTCTCTGGAAACACCATATATTTT. Translation gives CASSQDFSLSGNTIYF.

The V gene is TRBV19, the J gene TRBJ1-1, with 9 bases matching TRBD1. The V and J ends lost 5 bases and 1 base, in that order; junction bases with no gene match: 14. CDR3 length equals 18 residues. The germline V gene has CDR1 LNHDA and CDR2 SQIVND (reference sequence). CDR3 nucleotide sequence: TGTGCCAGTAGTTCGGGACAGGGTGTCGGGCATGGGAACACTGAAGCTTTCTTT. This sequence encodes CASSSGQGVGHGNTEAFF. The full variable domain, rest sourced from reference TRBV19 and TRBJ1-1, is DGGITQSPKYLFRKEGQNVTLSCEQNLNHDAMYWYRQDPGQGLRLIYYSQIVNDFQKGDIAEGYSVSREKKESFPLTVTSAQKNPTAFYLCASSSGQGVGHGNTEAFFGQGTRLTVV.

This clone was counted a single time. V and J are TRBV5-6 and TRBJ1-1, with D perhaps TRBD1 (6 bases). The CDR3 totals 12 residues. Trimming stripped 6 bases from V and 4 bases from J, with 10 bases between. CDR1 is SGHDT, CDR2 YYEEEE, per germline. The chain's CDR3 is CASTLGGTEAFF. For the CDR3, the DNA is TGTGCCAGCACCCTAGGGGGCACTGAAGCTTTCTTT.

The V and J genes are TRBV10-2 and TRBJ1-6, with D uncertain. V was trimmed by 6 bases and J by 5 bases, leaving 11 bases between them. The CDR3 is 14 residues long. The germline CDR1 and CDR2 sequences are WSHSY and SAAADI. CDR3: CASRFGRDNSPLHF. For the CDR3, the DNA is TGCGCCAGCAGGTTTGGCAGAGATAATTCACCCCTCCACTTT.

The gene calls are TRBV3-1 (or the pseudogene TRBV3-2) and TRBJ1-2; 12 bases agree with TRBD1. Unmatched junction bases numbered 4, after V lost 3 bases and J lost 2 bases. Germline V lookup: CDR1 LGHDT, CDR2 YNNKEL (reference sequence). The CDR3 sequence is 16 residues long. The CDR3 DNA reads TGTGCCAGCAGCCACATCGGGACAGGGGGCAACTATGGCTACACCTTC. Protein sequence: CASSHIGTGGNYGYTF.

This chain uses TRBV6-5 with TRBJ2-2; no firm D call. CDR3 length: 15 residues. Germline assignment: CDR1 MNHEY and CDR2 SVGAGI. V was clipped by 7 bases and J by 0 bases, with 12 bases between them. CDR3 in amino acids: CASTLQPTNTGELFF. The CDR3 nucleotides read TGTGCCAGCACTCTACAGCCTACGAACACCGGGGAGCTGTTTTTT.

The V and J genes are TRBV18 and TRBJ2-3, with D possibly TRBD1 on 6 matching bases. Trimming took 2 bases from V and 6 from J, leaving 12 bases between them. This CDR3 is built from 14 residues. Germline V CDR1 and CDR2: KGHSH, LQKENI. CDR3 region: CASSPGEQGDTQYF. The CDR3 nucleotides read TGTGCCAGCTCACCAGGGGAGCAGGGGGATACGCAGTATTTT. The full variable domain, its missing parts supplied by reference TRBV18 and TRBJ2-3, is NAGVMQNPRHLVRRRGQEARLRCSPMKGHSHVYWYRQLPEEGLKFMVYLQKENIIDESGMPKERFSAEFPKEGPSILRIQQVVRGDSAAYFCASSPGEQGDTQYFGPGTRLTVL.

CDR3: CASSLVARTYEQYF. Here the CDR3 DNA reads TGCGCCAGCAGCTTGGTAGCCAGAACCTACGAGCAGTACTTC. The chain employs TRBV5-1 and TRBJ2-7, with no clear D. Germline CDR1 reads SGHRS; CDR2 reads YFSETQ. CDR3 length equals 14 residues. V lost 0 bases to trimming and J lost 2 bases, with 9 bases between them.

The gene calls are TRBV21-1 and TRBJ2-5. TRBV21-1 is classified as a pseudogene. The CDR3 covers 17 residues. The CDR3 here is CASSRHLLAAYQETQYF. The DNA for the CDR3 is TGTGCCAGCAGCCGACATCTTTTGGCGGCTTATCAAGAGACCCAGTACTTC.

This clone occurred a few times. The chain is built from TRBV24-1 and TRBJ1-1; D is uncertain. V was pared by 6 bases and J by 1 base, with 8 bases between. CDR1 is KGHDR and CDR2 is SFDVKD in the germline V gene. The CDR3 has 13 amino acids. The CDR3: CATSRNANTEAFF. The CDR3 DNA reads TGTGCCACCAGTAGAAATGCGAACACTGAAGCTTTCTTT.

The chain is built from TRBV9 and TRBJ1-1; D uncertain. Germline loops: CDR1 SGDLS, CDR2 YYNGEE. The CDR3 spans 14 residues. The germline V and J ends were trimmed by 4 bases and 1 base, with 11 bases remaining between them. The chain's CDR3 is CASSLLTGNTEAFF. Written as DNA, the CDR3 is TGTGCCAGCAGCCTTTTGACGGGGAACACTGAAGCTTTCTTT.

This clone came up once. The gene calls are TRBV11-1 and TRBJ2-7; the D gene could be TRBD1 or TRBD2 (5 bases each). The CDR3 has 14 residues. The ends were cut back, 1 base at V and 0 bases at J, with 7 bases in the middle. The germline V gene encodes CDR1 SGHAT and CDR2 FQDESV (reference sequence). The CDR3 DNA reads TGTGCCAGCAGCTTAGGGGGGAGCTCCTACGAGCAGTACTTC. It codes for CASSLGGSSYEQYF.